Each of the 31 T cell receptor beta chains below was sequenced from the same sample in a study of blood T cell repertoires in COVID-19. The table came from immunoSEQ multiplex PCR; TCRdb's copy has only in-frame clones and leaves some out. In the table there are nearly 45,000 clones, 80% of which are singletons. The source material was peripheral blood. The receptors come from a man aged 65-85 years with acute or convalescent COVID-19.

The chain employs TRBV4-1 and TRBJ1-5; D is unclear. V shed 0 bases and J shed 4 bases, with 10 bases lying between them. The germline V gene encodes CDR1 MGHRA and CDR2 YSYEKL. The CDR3 loop spans 15 amino acids. The CDR3 region is CASSQEAGYNQPQHF. As DNA, the CDR3 is TGCGCCAGCAGCCAAGAGGCAGGATATAATCAGCCCCAGCATTTT.

The DNA of the CDR3 is TGTGCCAGCAGCTCCCGGACTAGCGGGGTAGCCAAAAACATTCAGTACTTC. The encoded protein is CASSSRTSGVAKNIQYF. The V gene is TRBV7-2, the J gene TRBJ2-4; 12 bases map to TRBD2. The CDR3 contains 17 residues. V trimming: 4 bases; J trimming: 0 bases; junction bases outside the gene matches: 4. Germline CDR1 reads SGHTA; CDR2 reads FQGNSA.

The chain uses TRBV19 and TRBJ1-2, with D hard to call. The V gene's germline CDR1 is LNHDA and CDR2 SQIVND (reference sequence). The CDR3 runs 13 residues. Trimming removed 6 bases at V and 8 bases at J, with 16 bases between. This CDR3 is CASSVWMAGGYTF. The CDR3 region has the DNA TGTGCCAGTAGCGTCTGGATGGCGGGGGGCTACACCTTC. Full variable domain (missing parts from reference TRBV19 and TRBJ1-2): DGGITQSPKYLFRKEGQNVTLSCEQNLNHDAMYWYRQDPGQGLRLIYYSQIVNDFQKGDIAEGYSVSREKKESFPLTVTSAQKNPTAFYLCASSVWMAGGYTFGSGTRLTVV.

This chain joins TRBV6-4 and TRBJ1-1; no definite D call. The CDR3 is made up of 13 amino acids. With 3 bases removed from V and 0 bases from J, the gap between germline ends came to 5 bases. Germline V gene sequence: CDR1 MRHNA, CDR2 SNTAGT. The CDR3 reads CASSEHMNTEAFF. CDR3 sequence (DNA): TGTGCCAGCAGTGAACACATGAACACTGAAGCTTTCTTT.

The rearrangement uses TRBV10-2 and TRBJ1-6; TRBD1 matches 8 bases. This CDR3 has 15 amino acids. The germline CDR1 and CDR2 sequences are WSHSY and SAAADI. With 4 bases clipped from V and 9 bases from J, the junction kept 8 bases outside the gene matches. In DNA form, the CDR3 reads TGCGCCAGCAGTGTTCTTGGACAGGGTTCTTCACCCCTCCACTTT. This sequence encodes CASSVLGQGSSPLHF.

J is TRBJ2-1 and V is TRBV4-2; the match to TRBD1 covers 7 bases. With 0 bases clipped from V and 8 bases from J, the junction kept 7 bases outside the gene matches. From germline, CDR1 is LGHNA and CDR2 YNFKEQ. CDR3 length: 15 amino acids. CDR3 DNA sequence: TGTGCCAGCAGCCAAGATCCGGACAGGCGCGATGAGCAGTTCTTC. The encoded protein is CASSQDPDRRDEQFF.

The chain's CDR3 is CASAEDRSAGQPQHF. The CDR3 DNA reads as TGTGCCAGCGCCGAGGACAGGTCCGCGGGTCAGCCCCAGCATTTT. The chain joins TRBV7-8 to TRBJ1-5; 7 bases line up with TRBD1. CDR3 size: 15 residues. Germline values: CDR1 SGHVS, CDR2 FQNEAQ. The V gene end was trimmed by 8 bases and the J gene end by 6 bases; junction bases not matched to a gene: 13.

J is TRBJ2-7 and V is TRBV5-1; TRBD1 matches at 9 bases. CDR1 is SGHRS and CDR2 is YFSETQ in the germline V gene. The CDR3 totals 15 residues. J lost 4 bases, V lost 4 bases, and 9 bases had no gene match. The CDR3 loop reads CASSPSGTGQYEQYF. The CDR3 DNA sequence: TGCGCCAGCAGCCCATCCGGGACAGGGCAGTACGAGCAGTACTTC.

The V gene is TRBV28, the J gene TRBJ1-5; 8 bases are a match to TRBD1. After removal of 7 bases from V and 3 bases from J, the junction contained 8 bases not matched to a gene. The CDR3 consists of 15 residues. Germline CDR1 is MDHEN and CDR2 is SYDVKM. The CDR3 sequence is CASNRGQGNNQPQHF. In DNA, the CDR3 is TGTGCCAGCAACCGAGGACAGGGTAACAATCAGCCCCAGCATTTT.

The chain links TRBV28 to TRBJ1-4; 9 bases fit TRBD1. Germline CDR1 MDHEN, CDR2 SYDVKM. V trimming: 6 bases; J trimming: 8 bases; junction bases outside the gene matches: 4. The CDR3 consists of 13 residues. The chain's CDR3 is CASRWDRVEKLFF. For the CDR3, the DNA is TGTGCCAGCAGATGGGACAGGGTGGAAAAACTGTTTTTT.

The chain recombines TRBV3-1 (or the pseudogene TRBV3-2) with TRBJ1-2, with a possible D match to TRBD1 (5 bases). The CDR3 spans 15 residues. Germline V gene lookup returns CDR1 LGHDT and CDR2 YNNKEL (reference sequence). Trimming cost V 2 bases and J 4 bases, with 14 bases left between them. CDR3 nucleotides: TGTGCCAGCAGCCAATCGGGGGGAGACACCTATGGCTACACCTTC. As protein: CASSQSGGDTYGYTF.

CDR3 amino acids: CASNNRGDRPVYGYTF. The CDR3 region has the DNA TGTGCCAGTAACAATAGAGGAGACCGCCCGGTGTATGGCTACACCTTC. The V gene is TRBV19, the J gene TRBJ1-2; D gene unclear. The CDR3 spans 16 residues. Per germline, CDR1 LNHDA and CDR2 SQIVND (reference sequence). Trimming took 7 bases from V and 5 from J, leaving 23 bases between them.

The chain combines TRBV18 with TRBJ1-2, with unresolved D. This CDR3 is 13 amino acids long. CDR1 KGHSH and CDR2 LQKENI come from the germline V gene. V was trimmed by 2 bases and J by 5 bases, leaving 9 bases between them. The CDR3, as DNA: TGTGCCAGCTCACCATCATTGGAGTATGGCTACACCTTC. Translated, it gives CASSPSLEYGYTF.

The J gene is TRBJ2-1, the V gene TRBV7-3, with 8 bases that match TRBD1. The V and J ends lost 8 bases and 6 bases, in that order; junction bases with no gene match: 3. CDR1 SGHTA and CDR2 FQGTGA come from the germline V gene. The CDR3 sequence is 12 residues long. In DNA, the CDR3 is TGTGCCAGCGGACAGGGTTCCAATGAGCAGTTCTTC. This sequence encodes CASGQGSNEQFF.

The rearrangement uses TRBV29-1 and TRBJ2-2; no clear D. Germline-derived CDR1 and CDR2 are SQVTM and ANQGSEA. V was clipped by 6 bases and J by 1 base, with 6 bases between them. This CDR3 has 12 amino acids. For the CDR3, the DNA is TGCAGCGTCGCTAGGAACACCGGGGAGCTGTTTTTT. This translates into CSVARNTGELFF.

This chain uses TRBV5-1 with TRBJ1-1, with D maybe TRBD1 (5 bases). Germline values: CDR1 SGHRS, CDR2 YFSETQ. The CDR3 length is 14 residues. The V gene lost 4 bases and the J gene lost 1 base, with 11 bases spanning the gap. This CDR3 is CASSVTAGNTEAFF. CDR3 in DNA: TGCGCCAGCAGCGTGACAGCCGGGAACACTGAAGCTTTCTTT.

On this clone itself: The sample holds other DNA sequences that translate to the same CDR3. The gene calls are TRBV3-1 (or the pseudogene TRBV3-2) and TRBJ2-7; 11 positions agree with TRBD2. Germline-derived CDR1 and CDR2 are LGHDT and YNNKEL (reference sequence). Trimming cost V 2 bases and J 1 base; bases outside gene matches: 1. CDR3 length: 15 amino acids. For the CDR3, the DNA is TGTGCCAGCAGCCAACTAGCGGGAGGTTCCTACGAGCAGTACTTC. It translates to CASSQLAGGSYEQYF.

The rearrangement joins TRBV7-6 to TRBJ1-1; possible D gene TRBD1, 6 bases. Between the trimmed V and J ends, which lost 1 base and 5 bases, there was a span of 14 bases. The CDR3 has 15 amino acids. Germline loops: CDR1 SGHVS, CDR2 FNYEAQ. This chain's CDR3 is CASSLGLGGGTEAFF. CDR3 coding DNA: TGTGCCAGCAGCTTAGGGCTGGGAGGGGGAACTGAAGCTTTCTTT.

The V call is TRBV5-1, the J call TRBJ1-1, with 7 bases lining up with TRBD1. Germline CDR1 SGHRS, CDR2 YFSETQ. CDR3 length equals 14 residues. V shed 4 bases, J shed 2 bases, and the junction held 5 bases outside the gene matches. The DNA of the CDR3 is TGCGCCAGCAGCATAGGGACAGCTAACACTGAAGCTTTCTTT. Translated, it gives CASSIGTANTEAFF.

The chain joins TRBV2 to TRBJ2-6; D remains unclear. The length of the CDR3 is 15 residues. Trimming shortened V by 4 bases and J by 0 bases, and 7 bases separated the two germline ends. From germline, CDR1 is SNHLY and CDR2 FYNNEI. The CDR3 is CASSVEASGANVLTF. CDR3 bases: TGTGCCAGCAGTGTAGAGGCCTCTGGGGCCAACGTCCTGACTTTC.

The V gene is TRBV5-6, the J gene TRBJ2-1; 9 positions agree with TRBD2. This CDR3 spans 17 amino acids. After removal of 1 base from V and 6 bases from J, the junction contained 11 bases not matched to a gene. Per germline, CDR1 SGHDT and CDR2 YYEEEE. The CDR3 DNA reads TGTGCCAGCAGCTTGTTACGCCTAGCGGGGAAAGGCAATGAGCAGTTCTTC. Translating it yields CASSLLRLAGKGNEQFF. Variable domain in full (rest from reference TRBV5-6 and TRBJ2-1): DAGVTQSPTHLIKTRGQQVTLRCSPKSGHDTVSWYQQALGQGPQFIFQYYEEEERQRGNFPDRFSGHQFPNYSSELNVNALLLGDSALYLCASSLLRLAGKGNEQFFGPGTRLTVL.

The rearrangement joins TRBV9 to TRBJ1-5; TRBD1 agrees at 7 bases. The junction had 4 bases not matched to a gene; V was cut back by 4 bases and J by 3 bases. The CDR3 loop spans 14 amino acids. Per the germline V gene, CDR1 is SGDLS and CDR2 is YYNGEE. Here the CDR3 DNA reads TGTGCCAGCAGCTCCGGGACAGCCAATCAGCCCCAGCATTTT. The encoded protein is CASSSGTANQPQHF.

This chain links TRBV6-5 with TRBJ1-6, with D possibly matching TRBD1 (5 bases). Germline V gives CDR1 MNHEY, CDR2 SVGAGI. Deletions cut 4 bases from V and 7 bases from J, with 14 bases between. The CDR3 covers 15 residues. The CDR3 sequence: CASSLLGQGNSPLHF. In DNA, the CDR3 is TGTGCCAGCAGTTTACTGGGTCAGGGAAATTCACCCCTCCACTTT.

The gene calls are TRBV3-1 (or the pseudogene TRBV3-2) and TRBJ1-2; 8 bases line up with TRBD1. This CDR3 comprises 13 residues. The germline V gene has CDR1 LGHDT and CDR2 YNNKEL (reference sequence). Unmatched junction bases numbered 6, after V lost 4 bases and J lost 8 bases. The CDR3 reads CASSRQGRDGYTF. In DNA, the CDR3 is TGTGCCAGCAGCCGACAGGGGCGGGACGGCTACACCTTC.

V and J are TRBV7-8 and TRBJ2-7, with 11 bases identical to TRBD1. The CDR3 consists of 14 residues. V was pared by 5 bases and J by 5 bases, with 5 bases of the junction left unmatched. Germline V gene sequence: CDR1 SGHVS, CDR2 FQNEAQ. For the CDR3, the DNA is TGTGCCAGCAGCCCCCGGACAGGGGGCGACGAGCAGTACTTC. This codes for CASSPRTGGDEQYF.

This chain's CDR3 is CASSWGTKGTNEKLFF. Here the CDR3 DNA reads TGTGCCAGCAGCTGGGGGACAAAGGGGACTAATGAAAAACTGTTTTTT. The chain employs TRBV7-9 and TRBJ1-4, with a tentative D call TRBD1 (6 bases). There are 16 residues in the CDR3. Per germline, CDR1 SEHNR and CDR2 FQNEAQ (reference sequence). V was clipped by 4 bases and J by 2 bases, with 14 bases between them.

The chain joins TRBV19 to TRBJ1-1; D is ambiguous. Germline CDR1 and CDR2: LNHDA and SQIVND (reference sequence). Trimming removed 6 bases from V and 3 bases from J, with 17 bases in between. CDR3 length equals 15 residues. The CDR3 loop is CASRSFVWADTEAFF. The CDR3 DNA is TGTGCCAGTAGGTCCTTTGTTTGGGCAGACACTGAAGCTTTCTTT.

This chain uses TRBV4-1 with TRBJ1-2; 11 bases agree with TRBD1. This CDR3 region has 15 residues. Trimming removed 3 bases from V and 6 bases from J; junction bases left unmatched: 6. CDR1 and CDR2 (germline): MGHRA, YSYEKL. CDR3 DNA sequence: TGCGCCAGCAGCCACCAGGGACAGGGGGAACATGGCTACACCTTC. This codes for CASSHQGQGEHGYTF.

The gene calls are TRBV18 and TRBJ2-3, with TRBD1 matching over 8 bases. The germline V gene has CDR1 KGHSH and CDR2 LQKENI. With V trimmed by 6 bases and J by 5 bases, 19 bases remained unmatched. The CDR3 sequence is 18 residues long. The CDR3 reads CASSRGQAGHRGRDTQYF. CDR3 coding DNA: TGTGCCAGCTCCCGGGGACAGGCGGGGCACCGAGGTAGAGATACGCAGTATTTT.

This clone was picked up a small number of times. The chain recombines TRBV10-2 with TRBJ1-5; TRBD1 is a possible D gene (6 bases). Per the germline V gene, CDR1 is WSHSY and CDR2 is SAAADI. The CDR3 consists of 14 residues. The ends were cut back, 2 bases at V and 3 bases at J, with 8 bases in the middle. For the CDR3, the DNA is TGCGCCAGCAGTGAGGCAGGGGTCAATCAGCCCCAGCATTTT. Amino acids: CASSEAGVNQPQHF.

The chain carries TRBV10-2 and TRBJ2-3, with 11 bases lining up with TRBD2. The CDR3 is made up of 14 amino acids. J gave up 3 bases and V 7 bases, and 3 bases lay outside the gene matches. From germline, CDR1 is WSHSY and CDR2 SAAADI. The CDR3 protein is CASILAGGTDTQYF. The CDR3, as DNA: TGCGCCAGCATCCTAGCGGGGGGTACAGATACGCAGTATTTT.